This TCR beta chain was sequenced for a study of early T cells in non-severe SARS-CoV-2 infection. Broader study findings: The VDJdb matching leaned toward anti-spike CD8 responses and overlooked private and CD4 specificities.

This clonotype occurred many times. As yet, its antigen is unknown. Germline-derived CDR1 and CDR2 are DFQATT and SNEGSKA (reference sequence). CDR3 length: 15 residues. V lost 6 bases and J lost 4; bases outside the gene matches: 14. From the 5' RACE reads, TCRdb called clonotypes with MiXCR, one entry per CDR3 protein. The sample lists tens of thousands of distinct CDR3 sequences, around 5.2% seen once, with 6% to 7% in the top ten. This rearrangement joins TRBV20-1 to TRBJ1-1, with 7 bases aligning to TRBD1. The receptor was derived from an adult who was a healthcare worker with PCR-confirmed SARS-CoV-2 infection or an uninfected control (not recorded which). The sample consisted of whole blood. The CDR3 DNA sequence: TGCAGTGCCATATACCGACAGGGAGTTGGCACTGAAGCTTTCTTT. This gives the protein CSAIYRQGVGTEAFF.